This T cell receptor beta chain was identified in a study of CD8 T cells in ankylosing spondylitis. This CDR3 contains 14 residues. V was pared by 2 bases and J by 5 bases, with 13 bases between. Germline V gene sequence: CDR1 LNHNV, CDR2 YYDKDF (reference sequence). TCR beta libraries were made by quantitative 5'-RACE with molecular barcodes. TCRdb called the 5' RACE reads again in MiXCR, with one record for every CDR3 protein. Counted here are hundreds of thousands of distinct CDR3 sequences, roughly 25% occurring once; the ten biggest clones make up about 0.89%. In its sample, this clonotype was seen a few times. Its antigen is unknown. Study-wide points: According to the report, clones linked to the disease were significantly enriched in matched synovial fluid samples taken from ankylosing spondylitis patients. The disease-linked clones had a CD8+ phenotype and low blood frequencies. Ankylosing spondylitis blood appeared to carry a characteristic TCR beta motif of under ten highly homologous variants.

The receptor was isolated from a male donor with ankylosing spondylitis. The genes are TRBV15 and TRBJ2-7, with D possibly TRBD1 on 5 matching bases. The material sequenced was blood, either unsorted or a sorted T cell fraction (not recorded which). The CDR3, as DNA: TGTGCCACCAGCAGACCAAGGGGATACGACGAGCAGTACTTC. It translates to CATSRPRGYDEQYF. Supplemented by reference TRBV15 and TRBJ2-7, the full variable domain reads DAMVIQNPRYQVTQFGKPVTLSCSQTLNHNVMYWYQQKSSQAPKLLFHYYDKDFNNEADTPDNFQSRRPNTSFCFLDIRSPGLGDTAMYLCATSRPRGYDEQYFGPGTRLTVT.